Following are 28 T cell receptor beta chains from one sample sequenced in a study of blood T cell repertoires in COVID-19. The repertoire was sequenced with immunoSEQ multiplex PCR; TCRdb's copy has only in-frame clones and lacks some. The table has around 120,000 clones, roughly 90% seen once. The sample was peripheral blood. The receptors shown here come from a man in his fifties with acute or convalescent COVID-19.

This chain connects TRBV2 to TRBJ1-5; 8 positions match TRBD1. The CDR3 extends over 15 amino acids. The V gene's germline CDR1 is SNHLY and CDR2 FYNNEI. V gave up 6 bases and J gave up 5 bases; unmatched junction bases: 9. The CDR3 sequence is CASRALGQGYQPQHF. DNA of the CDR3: TGTGCCAGCAGGGCCCTCGGACAGGGTTATCAGCCCCAGCATTTT.

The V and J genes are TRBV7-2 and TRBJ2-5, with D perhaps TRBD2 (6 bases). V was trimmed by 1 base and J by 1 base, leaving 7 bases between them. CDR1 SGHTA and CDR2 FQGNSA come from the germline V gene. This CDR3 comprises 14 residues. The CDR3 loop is CASSLVGGQETQYF. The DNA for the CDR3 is TGTGCCAGCAGCTTAGTGGGGGGCCAAGAGACCCAGTACTTC.

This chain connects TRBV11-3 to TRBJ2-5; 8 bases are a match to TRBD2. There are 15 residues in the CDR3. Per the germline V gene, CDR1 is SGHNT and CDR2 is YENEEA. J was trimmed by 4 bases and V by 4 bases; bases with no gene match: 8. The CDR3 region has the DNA TGTGCCAGCAGCTCACCATCGACTAGCGTAGAGACCCAGTACTTC. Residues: CASSSPSTSVETQYF. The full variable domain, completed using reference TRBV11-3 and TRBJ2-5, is EAGVVQSPRYKIIEKKQPVAFWCNPISGHNTLYWYLQNLGQGPELLIRYENEEAVDDSQLPKDRFSAERLKGVDSTLKIQPAELGDSAVYLCASSSPSTSVETQYFGPGTRLLVL.

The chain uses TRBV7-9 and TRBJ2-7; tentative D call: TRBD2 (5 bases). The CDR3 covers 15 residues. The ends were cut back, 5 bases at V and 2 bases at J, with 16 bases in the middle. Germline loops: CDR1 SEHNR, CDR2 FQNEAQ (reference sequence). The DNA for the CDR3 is TGTGCCAGCAGCCAAGCGGATGAGGTTCCCTACGAGCAGTACTTC. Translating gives CASSQADEVPYEQYF.

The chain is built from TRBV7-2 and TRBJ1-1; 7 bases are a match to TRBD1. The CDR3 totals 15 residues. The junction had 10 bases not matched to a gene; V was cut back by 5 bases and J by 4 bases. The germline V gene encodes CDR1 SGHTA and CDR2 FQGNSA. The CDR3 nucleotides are TGTGCCAGCAGCCCCCAAGGGGGCTCGGGCACTGAAGCTTTCTTT. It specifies CASSPQGGSGTEAFF.

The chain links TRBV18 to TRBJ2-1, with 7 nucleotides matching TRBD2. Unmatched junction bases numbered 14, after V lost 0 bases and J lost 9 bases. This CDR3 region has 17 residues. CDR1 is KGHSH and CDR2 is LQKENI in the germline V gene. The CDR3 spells CASSPPGRGKRGTEQFF. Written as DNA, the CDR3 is TGTGCCAGCTCACCACCTGGGAGGGGAAAGAGAGGCACTGAGCAGTTCTTC.

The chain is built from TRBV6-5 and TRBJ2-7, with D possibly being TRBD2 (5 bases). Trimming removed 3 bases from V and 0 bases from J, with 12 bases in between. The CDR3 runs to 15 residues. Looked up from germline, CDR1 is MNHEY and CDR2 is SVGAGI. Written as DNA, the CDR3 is TGTGCCAGCAGTTATTCTCGGGGAACCTCCTACGAGCAGTACTTC. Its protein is CASSYSRGTSYEQYF.

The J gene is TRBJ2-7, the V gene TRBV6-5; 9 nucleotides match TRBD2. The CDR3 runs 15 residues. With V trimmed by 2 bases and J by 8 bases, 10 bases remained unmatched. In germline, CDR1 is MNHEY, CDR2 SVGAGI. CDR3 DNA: TGTGCCAGCAGTTACGACCTGGGCGGGGGGGCCCAGCAGTACTTC. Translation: CASSYDLGGGAQQYF.

The CDR3, as DNA: TGTGCCAGCAGCTTAATGACATTTCTGGGGACAGGGAAAGAGCAGTACTTC. Protein product: CASSLMTFLGTGKEQYF. This chain joins TRBV11-3 and TRBJ2-7, with 9 bases fitting TRBD1. V lost 2 bases, J lost 7 bases, and 15 bases stayed unmatched. Germline V lookup: CDR1 SGHNT, CDR2 YENEEA. The CDR3 contains 17 residues.

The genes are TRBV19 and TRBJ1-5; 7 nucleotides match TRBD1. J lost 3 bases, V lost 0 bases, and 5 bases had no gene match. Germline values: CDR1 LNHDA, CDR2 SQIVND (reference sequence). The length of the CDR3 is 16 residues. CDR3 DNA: TGTGCCAGTAGTATAGACGACAGGGCGCCCAATCAGCCCCAGCATTTT. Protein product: CASSIDDRAPNQPQHF.

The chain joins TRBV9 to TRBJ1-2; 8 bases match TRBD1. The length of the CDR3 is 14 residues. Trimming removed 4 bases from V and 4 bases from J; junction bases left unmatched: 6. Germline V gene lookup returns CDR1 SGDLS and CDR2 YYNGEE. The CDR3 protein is CASSPGGAGYGYTF. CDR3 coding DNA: TGTGCCAGCAGCCCAGGGGGCGCGGGCTATGGCTACACCTTC.

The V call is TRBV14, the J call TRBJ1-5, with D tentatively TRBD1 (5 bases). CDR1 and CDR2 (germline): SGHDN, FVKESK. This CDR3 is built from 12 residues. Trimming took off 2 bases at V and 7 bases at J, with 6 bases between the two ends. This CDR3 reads CASSQRGQPQHF. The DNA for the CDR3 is TGTGCCAGCAGCCAAAGGGGACAGCCCCAGCATTTT.

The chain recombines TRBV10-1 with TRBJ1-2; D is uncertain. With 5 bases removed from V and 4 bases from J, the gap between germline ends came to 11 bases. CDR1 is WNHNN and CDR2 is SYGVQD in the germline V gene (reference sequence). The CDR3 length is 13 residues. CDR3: CASSTQPSYGYTF. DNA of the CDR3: TGCGCCAGCAGTACACAGCCCTCCTATGGCTACACCTTC.

CDR3 DNA sequence: TGTGCCAGCAGTGACTCGGATGAGGGCCCAAGGAACCAGTTCTTC. Protein product: CASSDSDEGPRNQFF. The chain combines TRBV6-4 with TRBJ2-1, with D perhaps matching TRBD2 (5 bases). Trimming removed 0 bases at V and 13 bases at J, with 19 bases between. This CDR3 contains 15 residues. In germline, CDR1 is MRHNA, CDR2 SNTAGT.

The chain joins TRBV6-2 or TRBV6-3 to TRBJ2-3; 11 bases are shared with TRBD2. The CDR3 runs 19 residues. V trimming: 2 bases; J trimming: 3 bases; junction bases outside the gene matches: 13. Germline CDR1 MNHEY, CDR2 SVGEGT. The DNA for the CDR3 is TGTGCCAGCAGTTACCTCCGGGCTAGCGGGAGGATTGGTACAGATACGCAGTATTTT. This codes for CASSYLRASGRIGTDTQYF.

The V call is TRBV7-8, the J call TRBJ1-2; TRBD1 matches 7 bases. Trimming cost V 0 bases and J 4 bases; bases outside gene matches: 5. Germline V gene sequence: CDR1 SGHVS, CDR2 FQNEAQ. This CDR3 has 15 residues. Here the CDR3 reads CASSLAPQGGYGYTF. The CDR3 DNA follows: TGTGCCAGCAGCTTAGCTCCTCAGGGGGGCTATGGCTACACCTTC.

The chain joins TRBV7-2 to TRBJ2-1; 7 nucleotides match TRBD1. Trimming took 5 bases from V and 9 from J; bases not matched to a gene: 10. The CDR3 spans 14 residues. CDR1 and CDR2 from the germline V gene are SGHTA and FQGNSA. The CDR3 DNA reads TGTGCCAGCAGCCCCCGAGGACAGGCTACTGAGCAGTTCTTC. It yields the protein CASSPRGQATEQFF. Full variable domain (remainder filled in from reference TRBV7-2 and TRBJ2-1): GAGVSQSPSNKVTEKGKDVELRCDPISGHTALYWYRQSLGQGLEFLIYFQGNSAPDKSGLPSDRFSAERTGGSVSTLTIQRTQQEDSAVYLCASSPRGQATEQFFGPGTRLTVL.

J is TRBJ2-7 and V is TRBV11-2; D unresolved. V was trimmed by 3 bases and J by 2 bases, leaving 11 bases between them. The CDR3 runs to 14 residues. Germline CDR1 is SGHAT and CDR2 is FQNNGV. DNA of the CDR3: TGTGCCAGCAGCTTTCTGGAGAATCCCTACGAGCAGTACTTC. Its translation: CASSFLENPYEQYF.

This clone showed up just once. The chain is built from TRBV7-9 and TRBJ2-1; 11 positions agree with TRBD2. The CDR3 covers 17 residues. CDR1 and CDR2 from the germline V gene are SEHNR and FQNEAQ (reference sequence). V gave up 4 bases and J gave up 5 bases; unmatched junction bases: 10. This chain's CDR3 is CASSSFLGLAENNEQFF. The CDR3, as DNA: TGTGCCAGCAGCTCCTTTCTGGGACTAGCGGAAAACAATGAGCAGTTCTTC.

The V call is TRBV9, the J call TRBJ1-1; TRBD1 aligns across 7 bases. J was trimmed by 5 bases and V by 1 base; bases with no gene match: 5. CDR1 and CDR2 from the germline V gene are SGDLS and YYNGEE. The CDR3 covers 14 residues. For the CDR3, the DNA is TGTGCCAGCAGCGTAAGGGGGCGCGGAACTGAAGCTTTCTTT. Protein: CASSVRGRGTEAFF.

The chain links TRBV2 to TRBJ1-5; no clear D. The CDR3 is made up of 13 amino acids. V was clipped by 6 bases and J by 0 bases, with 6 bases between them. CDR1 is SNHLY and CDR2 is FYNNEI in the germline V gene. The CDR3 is CASRFYSNQPQHF. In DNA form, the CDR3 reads TGTGCCAGCAGGTTTTATAGCAATCAGCCCCAGCATTTT.

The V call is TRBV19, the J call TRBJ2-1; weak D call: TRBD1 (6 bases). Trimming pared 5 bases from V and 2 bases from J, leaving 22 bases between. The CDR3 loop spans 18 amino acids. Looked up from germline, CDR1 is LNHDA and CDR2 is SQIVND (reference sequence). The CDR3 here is CASSRGVKGRTAYNEQFF. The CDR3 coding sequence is TGTGCCAGTAGTCGAGGAGTTAAGGGGCGGACAGCCTACAATGAGCAGTTCTTC.

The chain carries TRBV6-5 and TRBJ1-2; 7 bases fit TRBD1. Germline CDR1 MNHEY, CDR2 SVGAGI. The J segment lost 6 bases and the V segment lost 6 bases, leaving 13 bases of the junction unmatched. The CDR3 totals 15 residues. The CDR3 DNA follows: TGTGCCAGCAGCAAACCAATAGGGGGCATCAATGGCTACACCTTC. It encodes CASSKPIGGINGYTF.

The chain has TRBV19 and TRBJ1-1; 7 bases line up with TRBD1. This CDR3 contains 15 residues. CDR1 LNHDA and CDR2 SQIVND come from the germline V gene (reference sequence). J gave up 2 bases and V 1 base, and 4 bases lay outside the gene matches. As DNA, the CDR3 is TGTGCCAGTAGTATAGCAGCAGGGGGTAACACTGAAGCTTTCTTT. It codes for CASSIAAGGNTEAFF.

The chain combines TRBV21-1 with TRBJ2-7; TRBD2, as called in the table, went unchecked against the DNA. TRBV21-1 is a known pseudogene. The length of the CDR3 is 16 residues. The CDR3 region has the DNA TGTGCCAGCAGCATTTTTACTAGCGGAAACCATTACGAGCAGTACTTC. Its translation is CASSIFTSGNHYEQYF.

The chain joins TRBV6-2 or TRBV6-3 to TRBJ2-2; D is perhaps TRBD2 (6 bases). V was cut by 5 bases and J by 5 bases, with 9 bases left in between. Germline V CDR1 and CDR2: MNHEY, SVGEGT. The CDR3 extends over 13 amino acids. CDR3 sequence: CASSGGWTGELFF. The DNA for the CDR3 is TGTGCCAGCAGTGGGGGGTGGACCGGGGAGCTGTTTTTT.

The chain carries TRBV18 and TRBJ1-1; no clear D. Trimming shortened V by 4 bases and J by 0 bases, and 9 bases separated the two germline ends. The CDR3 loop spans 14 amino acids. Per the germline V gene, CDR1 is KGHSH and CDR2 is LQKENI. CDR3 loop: CASSRTYMNTEAFF. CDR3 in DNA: TGTGCCAGCTCACGTACATATATGAACACTGAAGCTTTCTTT.

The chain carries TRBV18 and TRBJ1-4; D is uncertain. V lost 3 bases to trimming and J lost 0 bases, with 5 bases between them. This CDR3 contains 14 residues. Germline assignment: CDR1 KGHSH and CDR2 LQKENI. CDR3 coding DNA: TGTGCCAGCTCACCCCAATCAACTAATGAAAAACTGTTTTTT. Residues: CASSPQSTNEKLFF.